This entry lists 25 T cell receptor beta chains sequenced from one sample in a study of T cell responses to AZD1222 COVID-19 vaccine. TCRdb's copy holds only in-frame clones and misses some; the assay was immunoSEQ multiplex PCR. The table lists 120,000 to 150,000 clones, 90% of them singletons. The sample consisted of peripheral blood, taken on day 0 of AZD1222 vaccination. Receptor source: an adult in good health.

This clone has more than one count but fewer than ten. The chain carries TRBV6-5 and TRBJ2-7; no reliable D call. The germline V and J ends were trimmed by 0 bases and 9 bases, with 9 bases remaining between them. The germline CDR1 and CDR2 sequences are MNHEY and SVGAGI. CDR3 length: 12 amino acids. The chain's CDR3 is CASSYSPERQYF. CDR3 DNA sequence: TGTGCCAGCAGTTACTCTCCAGAGCGGCAGTACTTC.

This chain connects TRBV11-3 to TRBJ2-7, with a possible D match to TRBD1 (5 bases). V lost 1 base to trimming and J lost 1 base, with 8 bases between them. This CDR3 comprises 14 residues. From germline, CDR1 is SGHNT and CDR2 YENEEA. CDR3 residues: CASSLVAGSYEQYF. The CDR3 bases are TGTGCCAGCAGCTTAGTGGCAGGGTCCTACGAGCAGTACTTC.

The chain has TRBV9 and TRBJ2-2; D possibly corresponds to TRBD1 (5 bases). The V gene's germline CDR1 is SGDLS and CDR2 YYNGEE. There are 14 residues in the CDR3. V lost 0 bases and J lost 7, with 10 bases in between. The CDR3 loop reads CASSVEGANGELFF. CDR3 sequence (DNA): TGTGCCAGCAGCGTAGAAGGGGCGAACGGGGAGCTGTTTTTT. Supplemented by reference TRBV9 and TRBJ2-2, the full variable domain reads DSGVTQTPKHLITATGQRVTLRCSPRSGDLSVYWYQQSLDQGLQFLIQYYNGEERAKGNILERFSAQQFPDLHSELNLSSLELGDSALYFCASSVEGANGELFFGEGSRLTVL.

The chain employs TRBV6-5 and TRBJ2-7, with 8 positions matching TRBD1. Germline CDR1 is MNHEY and CDR2 is SVGAGI. This CDR3 is 15 amino acids long. V lost 6 bases to trimming and J lost 2 bases; unmatched junction nucleotides: 9. As DNA, the CDR3 is TGTGCCAGCAGATCCAGACAGGGGACGGCCTACGAGCAGTACTTC. Amino acids: CASRSRQGTAYEQYF.

The rearrangement links TRBV18 to TRBJ2-1; D may be TRBD1 or TRBD2 (6 bases each). V lost 2 bases and J 3 bases, leaving 11 bases between the germline ends. There are 15 residues in the CDR3. Germline CDR1 reads KGHSH; CDR2 reads LQKENI. The chain's CDR3 is CASSPGGGNYNEQFF. CDR3 nucleotides: TGTGCCAGCTCACCAGGAGGGGGTAACTACAATGAGCAGTTCTTC.

The chain has TRBV12-3 or TRBV12-4 and TRBJ1-1; TRBD1 is a possible D gene (5 bases). The CDR3 covers 13 residues. The ends were cut back, 3 bases at V and 4 bases at J, with 9 bases in the middle. The CDR3 sequence: CASSLSGGTEAFF. The CDR3 DNA reads as TGTGCCAGCAGTTTGTCTGGGGGCACTGAAGCTTTCTTT.

The chain has TRBV19 and TRBJ2-5; D might be TRBD1 (6 bases). Trimming left V 6 bases short and J 1 base short, with 9 bases between. Germline V gives CDR1 LNHDA, CDR2 SQIVND (reference sequence). This CDR3 region has 13 residues. The CDR3 reads CASSSGAQETQYF. The CDR3 coding sequence is TGTGCCAGTAGCTCAGGGGCCCAAGAGACCCAGTACTTC.

The chain uses TRBV27 and TRBJ2-7; D remains ambiguous. Germline CDR1 reads MNHEY; CDR2 reads SMNVEV (reference sequence). This CDR3 region has 15 residues. The V end was cut by 3 bases, the J end by 0 bases, with 12 bases between. In nucleotides, the CDR3 is TGTGCCAGCAGTTTTAGTGGTGGCAGCTCCTACGAGCAGTACTTC. Translated: CASSFSGGSSYEQYF.

The chain links TRBV14 to TRBJ2-7; TRBD2 aligns across 8 bases. The ends lost 8 bases at V and 1 base at J; junction bases unmatched: 1. The germline V gene has CDR1 SGHDN and CDR2 FVKESK. The CDR3 is 12 amino acids. In nucleotides, the CDR3 is TGTGCCAGCCGCGGGAGGTCCTACGAGCAGTACTTC. Amino acids: CASRGRSYEQYF.

The chain is built from TRBV6-5 and TRBJ1-1, with 7 bases lining up with TRBD1. CDR1 is MNHEY, CDR2 SVGAGI, per germline. The CDR3 extends over 14 amino acids. The V segment lost 6 bases and the J segment 1 base; nucleotides outside the gene matches: 5. CDR3 sequence (DNA): TGTGCCAGCAGCTACGGGACAGCGAACACTGAAGCTTTCTTT. Protein product: CASSYGTANTEAFF.

V usage is TRBV6-5 and J usage is TRBJ2-7; D might be TRBD2 (6 bases). CDR3 length equals 15 residues. Between the trimmed V and J ends, which lost 2 bases and 3 bases, there was a span of 14 bases. Per the germline V gene, CDR1 is MNHEY and CDR2 is SVGAGI. CDR3: CASSYQTRFIYEQYF. The CDR3 bases are TGTGCCAGCAGTTACCAGACTAGGTTTATCTACGAGCAGTACTTC.

The chain is built from TRBV2 and TRBJ2-3, with 13 nucleotides matching TRBD2. The CDR3 contains 18 residues. V was pared by 11 bases and J by 3 bases, with 17 bases of the junction left unmatched. CDR1 and CDR2 (germline): SNHLY, FYNNEI. CDR3 in DNA: TGTGCCGGGTCGGCCAGACTAGCGGGAGGATGGAGGACAGATACGCAGTATTTT. Protein sequence: CAGSARLAGGWRTDTQYF.

This clone showed up just once. J is TRBJ2-3 and V is TRBV15, with 9 bases that match TRBD2. After removal of 4 bases from V and 4 bases from J, the junction contained 6 bases not matched to a gene. Germline values: CDR1 LNHNV, CDR2 YYDKDF (reference sequence). The CDR3 contains 15 residues. The CDR3 here is CATSISGGAADTQYF. Written as DNA, the CDR3 is TGTGCCACCAGCATTAGCGGGGGAGCGGCAGATACGCAGTATTTT.

V gene TRBV6-6 combines with J gene TRBJ1-2; D call uncertain. Germline V lookup: CDR1 MNHNY, CDR2 SVGAGI (reference sequence). The CDR3 runs 16 residues. Trimming pared 5 bases from V and 3 bases from J, leaving 19 bases between. In DNA, the CDR3 is TGTGCCAGCAGTGACTACCCGGTCGCCGGCTACTATGGCTACACCTTC. It encodes CASSDYPVAGYYGYTF.

The chain is built from TRBV2 and TRBJ1-5, with D uncertain. Trimming took 7 bases from V and 3 from J, leaving 10 bases between them. From germline, CDR1 is SNHLY and CDR2 FYNNEI. CDR3 length: 13 amino acids. The CDR3 DNA sequence: TGTGCCAGCACCGAAGGATACAATCAGCCCCAGCATTTT. This sequence encodes CASTEGYNQPQHF. The full variable domain, with the rest looked up from reference TRBV2 and TRBJ1-5, is EPEVTQTPSHQVTQMGQEVILRCVPISNHLYFYWYRQILGQKVEFLVSFYNNEISEKSEIFDDQFSVERPDGSNFTLKIRSTKLEDSAMYFCASTEGYNQPQHFGDGTRLSIL.

The V and J genes are TRBV7-9 and TRBJ1-1; 8 nucleotides line up with TRBD1. CDR3 length: 14 amino acids. CDR1 and CDR2 (germline): SEHNR, FQNEAQ (reference sequence). V lost 6 bases, J lost 5 bases, and 8 bases stayed unmatched. The CDR3 DNA reads TGTGCCAGCAGTGGGGACAGGAGGAGTACTGAAGCTTTCTTT. The encoded protein is CASSGDRRSTEAFF.

V gene TRBV30 combines with J gene TRBJ2-5; D is possibly TRBD1 (6 bases). Looked up from germline, CDR1 is GTSNPN and CDR2 is SVGIG (reference sequence). V lost 4 bases, J lost 5 bases, and 14 bases lay in between. CDR3 length equals 13 residues. CDR3 bases: TGTGCCTGGAATTTTGGGGGCATGGAGACCCAGTACTTC. Amino acid sequence: CAWNFGGMETQYF. The full variable domain, its missing parts supplied by reference TRBV30 and TRBJ2-5, is SQTIHQWPATLVQPVGSPLSLECTVEGTSNPNLYWYRQAAGRGLQLLFYSVGIGQISSEVPQNLSASRPQDRQFILSSKKLLLSDSGFYLCAWNFGGMETQYFGPGTRLLVL.

CDR3 protein: CASSYGGRTGELFF. CDR3 bases: TGTGCCAGCAGTTACGGGGGGCGGACCGGGGAGCTGTTTTTT. The chain uses TRBV6-2 or TRBV6-3 and TRBJ2-2, with D perhaps being TRBD1 or TRBD2 (6 bases each). This CDR3 is 14 amino acids long. Trimming shortened V by 2 bases and J by 5 bases, and 9 bases separated the two germline ends. Germline assignment: CDR1 MNHEY and CDR2 SVGEGT.

This rearrangement joins TRBV7-2 to TRBJ1-3, with D tentatively TRBD1 (6 bases). CDR3 length: 14 amino acids. Trimming stripped 5 bases from V and 4 bases from J, with 12 bases between. The V gene's germline CDR1 is SGHTA and CDR2 FQGNSA. This CDR3 is CASSPRGSGNTIYF. In DNA, the CDR3 is TGTGCCAGCAGCCCGAGGGGGTCCGGAAACACCATATATTTT. Together with reference TRBV7-2 and TRBJ1-3, the CDR3 gives the full variable domain: GAGVSQSPSNKVTEKGKDVELRCDPISGHTALYWYRQSLGQGLEFLIYFQGNSAPDKSGLPSDRFSAERTGGSVSTLTIQRTQQEDSAVYLCASSPRGSGNTIYFGEGSWLTVV.

This clone was counted a single time. J is TRBJ1-5 and V is TRBV7-2; the D is unclear. V was cut by 1 base and J by 0 bases, with 7 bases left in between. The CDR3 length is 15 residues. Per the germline V gene, CDR1 is SGHTA and CDR2 is FQGNSA. The CDR3 here is CASSLDPRSNQPQHF. The CDR3 DNA reads TGTGCCAGCAGCTTAGACCCCCGTAGCAATCAGCCCCAGCATTTT. The full variable domain, with the rest looked up from reference TRBV7-2 and TRBJ1-5, is GAGVSQSPSNKVTEKGKDVELRCDPISGHTALYWYRQSLGQGLEFLIYFQGNSAPDKSGLPSDRFSAERTGGSVSTLTIQRTQQEDSAVYLCASSLDPRSNQPQHFGDGTRLSIL.

The rearrangement uses TRBV11-3 and TRBJ2-7, with 9 positions matching TRBD1. The CDR3 totals 16 residues. Germline lookup yields CDR1 SGHNT and CDR2 YENEEA. With 2 bases clipped from V and 3 bases from J, the junction kept 8 bases outside the gene matches. The DNA for the CDR3 is TGTGCCAGCAGCTTAATGGCGGGACAGGGTCTCTACGAGCAGTACTTC. Amino acid sequence: CASSLMAGQGLYEQYF.

In its sample, this clone was seen once. The chain combines TRBV19 with TRBJ2-7, with 9 bases fitting TRBD2. Unmatched junction bases numbered 4, after V lost 1 base and J lost 3 bases. The CDR3 covers 15 residues. Germline V gene lookup returns CDR1 LNHDA and CDR2 SQIVND (reference sequence). This chain's CDR3 is CASSIGSSGDYEQYF. CDR3 sequence (DNA): TGTGCCAGTAGTATAGGTTCTAGCGGGGACTACGAGCAGTACTTC.

The chain employs TRBV2 and TRBJ1-4, with TRBD1 matching over 9 bases. The germline V gene has CDR1 SNHLY and CDR2 FYNNEI. V gave up 6 bases and J gave up 8 bases; unmatched junction bases: 7. This CDR3 comprises 14 residues. The CDR3 loop reads CASRQTGGFEKLFF. DNA of the CDR3: TGTGCCAGCAGACAGACAGGGGGGTTCGAAAAACTGTTTTTT.

This chain joins TRBV4-1 and TRBJ1-2, with TRBD1 identical over 8 bases. The germline gives CDR1 MGHRA, CDR2 YSYEKL. This CDR3 has 15 residues. Trimming removed 0 bases from V and 4 bases from J; junction bases left unmatched: 4. In DNA, the CDR3 is TGCGCCAGCAGCCAAGATGGACAGGGAGCCTATGGCTACACCTTC. Encoded protein: CASSQDGQGAYGYTF.

V gene TRBV5-6 combines with J gene TRBJ1-1, with D maybe TRBD1 (5 bases). This CDR3 has 14 amino acids. Germline values: CDR1 SGHDT, CDR2 YYEEEE. Trimming shortened V by 7 bases and J by 1 base, and 14 bases separated the two germline ends. The CDR3 bases are TGTGCCAGCTTGGCGGGACCGCAGAACACTGAAGCTTTCTTT. Translation: CASLAGPQNTEAFF.